These T cell receptor beta chains were read from a single sample in a study of T cells after posttransplantation cyclophosphamide. The repertoire was sequenced with immunoSEQ multiplex PCR; TCRdb's copy has only in-frame clones and lacks some. Listed for the sample are fewer than 40,000 clones, none seen a single time. The sequencing sample was made of PBMCs. These receptors all stem from a woman aged 45 to 65 in good health and a related stem cell transplant donor. The conserved cysteine and the conserved F or W are not part of the CDR3 here. The D gene is left open where the match is weak.

d_gene | v_gene | len | CDR3aa
TRBD1 | TRBV18 | 15 | ASSPRGTGDSGYGYT
TRBD1 | TRBV2 | 13 | ASTRSGQGAGGYT
TRBD1 | TRBV5-1 | 10 | ASRDRAGELF
TRBD2 | TRBV7-3 | 13 | ASSFLAGGSNEQF
TRBD2 | TRBV27 | 16 | ASRLRTSGRTSTDTQY
NA | TRBV30 | 12 | AWSGNSGNQPQH
NA | TRBV27 | 12 | ASSLIGSNQPQH
NA | TRBV18 | 12 | ASSPGQGRIQQY
NA | TRBV30 | 13 | AWTGPISYNSPLH
NA | TRBV7-2 | 14 | ASSLVGGGSNQPQH
NA | TRBV30 | 11 | ASTGAGKGEQY
TRBD1 | TRBV19 | 13 | ASSMRDRRYQPQH
TRBD1 | TRBV7-8 | 11 | ASSVTGIYEQY
TRBD1 | TRBV6-1 | 17 | ASSVLGGTGGAEAYEQY
NA | TRBV5-1 | 15 | ASSSTITHSTGETQY
TRBD1 | TRBV11-2 | 11 | ATRGQNSYEQY
TRBD1 | TRBV19 | 12 | ASSTWTGSSGYT
TRBD2 | TRBV7-2 | 10 | ASGGAGGNKY
NA | TRBV11-2 | 11 | ASRRGSSDTQY
NA | TRBV19 | 12 | ASNFGGMQETQY
NA | TRBV28 | 11 | ASIPAGDQPQH
TRBD2 | TRBV27 | 14 | ASSGLAGDRSHEQY
NA | TRBV28 | 14 | ASSPTGSPFKNIQY
TRBD2 | TRBV4-2 | 14 | ASSPRASGGSDTQY
NA | TRBV7-2 | 13 | ASSSMGGQAETQY
TRBD1 | TRBV5-1 | 11 | ASSRDRVYEQY
TRBD2 | TRBV5-1 | 16 | ASSPRLAGGSATGELF
TRBD1 | TRBV19 | 12 | ASRPGTANTEAF
NA | TRBV19 | 14 | ASSRWGTSNTGELF
NA | TRBV7-8 | 12 | ASSLEGGSYEQY
TRBD1 | TRBV7-8 | 12 | ASSPSGGYNEQF
NA | TRBV20-1 | 8 | SATGYEQY
NA | TRBV19 | 15 | ASSDGTNIYSNQPQH
NA | TRBV12-3/TRBV12-4 | 12 | ASSHFTENNEQF
NA | TRBV10-3 | 11 | AISESLAEEAF
TRBD2 | TRBV9 | 13 | ASSAIAGGLDEQY
TRBD2 | TRBV4-2 | 16 | ASSQDLRGSLLGNEQF